This T cell receptor beta chain was sequenced in a study of cytomegalovirus exposure and HLA in healthy donors. Here immunoSEQ multiplex PCR was the method, and the copy in TCRdb shows in-frame clones only, minus some. Of some 75,000 clones in the sample, approximately 96% were seen once. This CDR3 is built from 14 residues. V was trimmed by 0 bases and J by 8 bases, leaving 11 bases between them. The V gene's germline CDR1 is MNHEY and CDR2 SVGAGI. The receptor was derived from a woman between 18 and 29 years old in good health and CMV-seronegative. Sequencing was carried out using PBMCs. The chain recombines TRBV6-5 with TRBJ2-1, with a possible D match to TRBD1 (5 bases). CDR3 nucleotide sequence: TGTGCCAGCAGTTACTCGGGCAGGGCCTATGAGCAGTTCTTC. It yields the protein CASSYSGRAYEQFF.